The 21 T cell receptor beta chains presented below share a single source sample, sequenced in a study of CD8+ T cells in alopecia areata. The treatment is: oral pan-JAK inhibitor, 5-10 mg twice daily. After isolation, RNA underwent reverse transcription to generate cDNA as the sequencing template. Produced via immunoSEQ multiplex PCR; TCRdb's table is partial and in-frame only. The profile shows about 200,000 clones, roughly 60% of them singletons. The specimen was CD4+ T cells sorted from blood, collected at week 24, from a patient treated with tofacitinib. These TCRs come from a human donor with alopecia areata.

This clone was counted a few times. The chain employs TRBV5-6 and TRBJ2-1; TRBD1 matches at 9 bases. V was clipped by 4 bases and J by 3 bases; unmatched bases: 5. The V gene's germline CDR1 is SGHDT and CDR2 YYEEEE. The CDR3 consists of 15 residues. CDR3 nucleotides: TGTGCCAGCAGCCGATGGACAGGGGTCTACAATGAGCAGTTCTTC. It translates to CASSRWTGVYNEQFF.

This rearrangement joins TRBV29-1 to TRBJ2-7; tentatively, D is TRBD2 (6 bases). CDR3 length equals 13 residues. V was shortened by 5 bases and J by 2 bases, with 13 bases between the two germline ends. Germline CDR1 is SQVTM and CDR2 is ANQGSEA. Here the CDR3 reads CSVSPGLTYEQYF. For the CDR3, the DNA is TGCAGCGTTAGTCCGGGACTTACCTACGAGCAGTACTTC.

The chain has TRBV29-1 and TRBJ1-2; no clear D. Germline lookup yields CDR1 SQVTM and CDR2 ANQGSEA. This CDR3 has 10 residues. CDR3 amino acids: CTPGRVRYTF. CDR3 bases: TGCACCCCGGGTCGGGTCCGCTACACCTTC.

The chain couples TRBV5-1 to TRBJ2-2; 10 nucleotides agree with TRBD1. Unmatched junction bases numbered 6, after V lost 4 bases and J lost 6 bases. Germline V gives CDR1 SGHRS, CDR2 YFSETQ. This CDR3 is 15 amino acids long. CDR3 in amino acids: CASSLRDRGPGELFF. As DNA, the CDR3 is TGCGCCAGCAGCCTAAGGGACAGGGGACCCGGGGAGCTGTTTTTT.

This clone was observed a handful of times. The gene calls are TRBV2 and TRBJ1-5, with D tentatively TRBD1 (5 bases). Germline V gene sequence: CDR1 SNHLY, CDR2 FYNNEI. This CDR3 is built from 14 residues. V gave up 11 bases and J gave up 1 base, with 15 bases separating them. The CDR3 DNA sequence: TGTGCCTGCAAGAGTGGGGGGAGCAATCAGCCCCAGCATTTT. The encoded protein is CACKSGGSNQPQHF.

The gene calls are TRBV30 and TRBJ2-2; no reliable D call. Per the germline V gene, CDR1 is GTSNPN and CDR2 is SVGIG (reference sequence). Trimming pared 0 bases from V and 9 bases from J, leaving 5 bases between. The CDR3 has 11 residues. CDR3 in amino acids: CAWSVHRELFF. Here the CDR3 DNA reads TGTGCCTGGAGTGTACACAGGGAGCTGTTTTTT.

The chain couples TRBV4-2 to TRBJ2-3, with TRBD1 matching 7 bases. The junction had 4 bases not matched to a gene; V was cut back by 2 bases and J by 5 bases. CDR1 LGHNA and CDR2 YNFKEQ come from the germline V gene. This CDR3 comprises 14 residues. The CDR3 bases are TGTGCCAGCAGCCAACAAACAGGGGAAGATACGCAGTATTTT. Its translation: CASSQQTGEDTQYF.

This rearrangement joins TRBV7-2 to TRBJ2-5, with D uncertain. The end of the DNA fits TRBJ2-7 better, so the J call may be wrong. From germline, CDR1 is SGHTA and CDR2 FQGNSA. This CDR3 contains 15 residues. The CDR3: CASSLASDGAYEQYF. The CDR3 DNA reads as TGTGCCAGCAGCTTAGCGTCGGACGGAGCCTACGAGCAGTACTTC.

Only one count was recorded for this clone. This chain uses TRBV2 with TRBJ2-3; D remains unclear. The germline gives CDR1 SNHLY, CDR2 FYNNEI. V lost 8 bases to trimming and J lost 2 bases, with 14 bases between them. The CDR3 is 14 amino acids. The CDR3, as DNA: TGTGCCAGCTCTTACGGACGCTCCACAGATACGCAGTATTTT. Its translation is CASSYGRSTDTQYF.

The J gene is TRBJ2-6, the V gene TRBV12-5, with D unclear. The germline V and J ends were trimmed by 3 bases and 15 bases, with 12 bases remaining between them. The CDR3 is made up of 12 amino acids. CDR1 and CDR2 (germline): LGHNT, FRNRAP. The CDR3 is CASGFAGGSLTF. As DNA, the CDR3 is TGTGCTAGTGGTTTTGCCGGTGGTTCCCTGACTTTC.

The J gene is TRBJ2-5, the V gene TRBV18; possibly TRBD1 for D (6 bases). From germline, CDR1 is KGHSH and CDR2 LQKENI. The CDR3 consists of 15 residues. Deletions cut 3 bases from V and 2 bases from J, with 13 bases between. The CDR3 nucleotides read TGTGCCAGCTCACCCTGGACAGCTTTACAAGAGACCCAGTACTTC. This gives the protein CASSPWTALQETQYF.

This clone was counted a few times. The chain carries TRBV5-1 and TRBJ2-7, with D perhaps given as TRBD1 or TRBD2 (5 bases each). The CDR3 spans 14 residues. Trimming took off 5 bases at V and 0 bases at J, with 12 bases between the two ends. Germline V gives CDR1 SGHRS, CDR2 YFSETQ. CDR3 nucleotides: TGCGCCAGCAGAGTCGGGGACGACTCCTACGAGCAGTACTTC. This gives the protein CASRVGDDSYEQYF.

There are a few counts of this clone. This chain's CDR3 is CASSLDFWPGPLAGAQHF. The CDR3 DNA reads TGTGCCAGCAGCTTAGACTTTTGGCCAGGTCCTCTAGCAGGGGCCCAGCATTTT. The chain combines TRBV7-9 with TRBJ1-5, with D tentatively TRBD1 (6 bases). The CDR3 extends over 18 amino acids. V dropped 1 base and J dropped 11 bases, with 27 bases sitting between them. Germline loops: CDR1 SEHNR, CDR2 FQNEAQ (reference sequence).

The chain has TRBV7-9 and TRBJ2-3, with TRBD1 identical over 8 bases. CDR1 and CDR2 from the germline V gene are SEHNR and FQNEAQ (reference sequence). J was trimmed by 4 bases and V by 4 bases; bases with no gene match: 7. CDR3 length: 15 amino acids. CDR3 in amino acids: CASSSRQGWADTQYF. CDR3 sequence (DNA): TGTGCCAGCAGCTCTAGACAGGGGTGGGCAGATACGCAGTATTTT. Supplemented by reference TRBV7-9 and TRBJ2-3, the full variable domain reads DTGVSQNPRHKITKRGQNVTFRCDPISEHNRLYWYRQTLGQGPEFLTYFQNEAQLEKSRLLSDRFSAERPKGSFSTLEIQRTEQGDSAMYLCASSSRQGWADTQYFGPGTRLTVL.

The V call is TRBV11-2, the J call TRBJ1-2, with TRBD1 matching 8 bases. The length of the CDR3 is 13 residues. The junction had 4 bases not matched to a gene; V was cut back by 5 bases and J by 5 bases. Per germline, CDR1 SGHAT and CDR2 FQNNGV. The CDR3: CASSPRQGYGYTF. In nucleotides, the CDR3 is TGTGCCAGCAGCCCGAGACAGGGGTATGGCTACACCTTC.

The gene calls are TRBV4-3 and TRBJ1-2; D perhaps matches TRBD1 (6 bases). This CDR3 is 13 amino acids long. Germline-derived CDR1 and CDR2 are LGHNA and YSLEER. V was pared by 4 bases and J by 4 bases, with 10 bases between. The CDR3 region is CASSPTGAYGYTF. CDR3 DNA sequence: TGCGCCAGCAGCCCGACAGGTGCCTATGGCTACACCTTC.

This clone was seen only once. V usage is TRBV27 and J usage is TRBJ2-7; TRBD2 matches 8 bases. The V gene's germline CDR1 is MNHEY and CDR2 SMNVEV (reference sequence). The CDR3 has 13 amino acids. With 10 bases clipped from V and 4 bases from J, the junction kept 9 bases outside the gene matches. The CDR3 region has the DNA TGTGCCATCCAGCGGGGGTTAGATTACGAGCAGTACTTC. This sequence encodes CAIQRGLDYEQYF.

As to this clone: At one end the junction does not follow the germline gene, possibly because of a read error. The chain couples TRBV4-3 to TRBJ2-7, with 7 bases aligning to TRBD1. The germline V gene encodes CDR1 LGHNA and CDR2 YSLEER. CDR3 length: 14 amino acids. CDR3 nucleotides: TGCGCCAGCAGTCAAGACAGGGCTACCTACGAGCAGTACTTC. Its translation is CASSQDRATYEQYF.

This clone turned up a few times. This chain joins TRBV7-9 and TRBJ2-7; tentative D call: TRBD2 (5 bases). The CDR3 length is 13 residues. Germline-derived CDR1 and CDR2 are SEHNR and FQNEAQ (reference sequence). V was clipped by 3 bases and J by 2 bases, with 8 bases between them. Here the CDR3 reads CASSFQRPYEQYF. The CDR3 nucleotides are TGTGCCAGCAGCTTCCAGCGGCCCTACGAGCAGTACTTC.

This clone was counted between two and nine times. The chain carries TRBV5-1 and TRBJ2-7, with 8 bases fitting TRBD1. CDR3 size: 16 residues. Germline-derived CDR1 and CDR2 are SGHRS and YFSETQ. V shed 4 bases and J 3 bases; nucleotides not matched to a gene: 12. The CDR3 DNA sequence: TGCGCCAGCAGCCTACCGGACAGGGCGATGGTCTACGAGCAGTACTTC. Its translation is CASSLPDRAMVYEQYF.

This clone was seen a single time. The chain has TRBV29-1 and TRBJ2-5; D unclear. This CDR3 is built from 13 residues. Trimming took off 0 bases at V and 3 bases at J, with 8 bases between the two ends. Germline CDR1 and CDR2: SQVTM and ANQGSEA. The CDR3 spells CSVEEGSKETQYF. In DNA, the CDR3 is TGCAGCGTTGAAGAAGGTTCCAAAGAGACCCAGTACTTC.